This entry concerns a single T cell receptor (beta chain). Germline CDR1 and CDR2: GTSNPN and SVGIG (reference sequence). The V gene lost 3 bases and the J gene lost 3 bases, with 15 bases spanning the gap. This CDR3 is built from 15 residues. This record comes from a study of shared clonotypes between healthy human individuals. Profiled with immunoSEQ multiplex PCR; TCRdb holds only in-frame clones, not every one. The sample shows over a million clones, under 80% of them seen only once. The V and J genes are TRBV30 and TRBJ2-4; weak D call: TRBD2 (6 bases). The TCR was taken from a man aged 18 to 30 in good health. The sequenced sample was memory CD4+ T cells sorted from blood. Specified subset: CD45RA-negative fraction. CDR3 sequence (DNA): TGTGCCTGGAGCGGGCGGGGATTGGGCAAAAACATTCAGTACTTC. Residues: CAWSGRGLGKNIQYF.